These T cell receptor beta chains were read from a single sample in a study of blood T cell repertoires in COVID-19. Clones were read by immunoSEQ multiplex PCR, and TCRdb kept only the in-frame ones, dropping some. The repertoire includes fewer than 350,000 clones, less than 85% of them detected once, and around 1.8% sits in the top ten. Sequences were obtained from PBMCs or T cells enriched from blood (not recorded which). These receptor sequences come from a woman aged 25 to 39 who had been exposed to COVID-19. CDR3s include the opening cysteine and the closing phenylalanine or tryptophan. D genes are given only for firm matches. Some rows mark clone size as missing; the rest say once, few, many or name a class of expanded clone.

CDR3aa: CASSPPQGNLVYGYTF; CDR3nt: TGTGCCAGCAGTCCCCCGCAGGGCAACCTAGTCTATGGCTACACCTTC; abundance: NA; d_gene: NA; v_gene: TRBV28; j_gene: TRBJ1-2
CDR3aa: CAWSARGQIFSPLHF; CDR3nt: TGTGCCTGGAGTGCCAGGGGGCAGATATTTTCACCCCTCCACTTT; abundance: NA; d_gene: TRBD1; v_gene: TRBV30; j_gene: TRBJ1-6
CDR3aa: CASSLDRRGTEAFF; CDR3nt: TGTGCCAGCAGCCTGGATCGGAGAGGCACTGAAGCTTTCTTT; abundance: NA; d_gene: NA; v_gene: TRBV2; j_gene: TRBJ1-1
CDR3aa: CASSPGDEPLETQYF; CDR3nt: TGTGCCAGCAGCCCTGGAGATGAGCCTCTCGAGACCCAGTACTTC; abundance: NA; d_gene: NA; v_gene: TRBV5-5; j_gene: TRBJ2-5
CDR3aa: CASSLVDRYILAHQPQHF; CDR3nt: TGCGCCAGCAGTCTTGTGGACAGGTACATTCTAGCCCATCAGCCCCAGCATTTT; abundance: NA; d_gene: TRBD1; v_gene: TRBV23-1; j_gene: TRBJ1-5
CDR3aa: CASSGQSRTSDTGELFF; CDR3nt: TGTGCCAGCTCGGGACAGAGTAGAACCTCGGACACCGGGGAGCTGTTTTTT; abundance: NA; d_gene: TRBD1; v_gene: TRBV28; j_gene: TRBJ2-2
CDR3aa: CATSGSSGLLRTDTQYF; CDR3nt: TGTGCCACCAGTGGGTCCTCAGGACTCCTCCGCACAGATACGCAGTATTTT; abundance: once; d_gene: NA; v_gene: TRBV24-1; j_gene: TRBJ2-3
CDR3aa: CASRFYSATNEKLFF; CDR3nt: TGCGCCAGCAGATTTTACAGTGCAACTAATGAAAAACTGTTTTTT; abundance: NA; d_gene: NA; v_gene: TRBV5-1; j_gene: TRBJ1-4
CDR3aa: CASRTRDKMFF; CDR3nt: TGTGCCAGCAGAACCCGGGACAAGATGTTTTTT; abundance: few; d_gene: NA; v_gene: TRBV6-5; j_gene: TRBJ2-2
CDR3aa: CAISDYLAGGDGTDTQYF; CDR3nt: TGTGCCATCAGTGATTATCTAGCGGGGGGGGACGGGACAGATACGCAGTATTTT; abundance: NA; d_gene: TRBD2; v_gene: TRBV10-3; j_gene: TRBJ2-3
CDR3aa: CSVGHTRTGMGEQYF; CDR3nt: TGCAGCGTTGGCCACACTAGGACAGGGATGGGCGAGCAGTACTTC; abundance: NA; d_gene: TRBD1; v_gene: TRBV29-1; j_gene: TRBJ2-7
CDR3aa: CASRRSDNSPLHF; CDR3nt: TGTGCCAGCAGGAGATCGGATAATTCACCCCTCCACTTT; abundance: NA; d_gene: NA; v_gene: TRBV6-5; j_gene: TRBJ1-6
CDR3aa: CASSLGGDTGELFF; CDR3nt: TGTGCCAGCAGCTTAGGGGGCGACACCGGGGAGCTGTTTTTT; abundance: NA; d_gene: NA; v_gene: TRBV7-3; j_gene: TRBJ2-2
CDR3aa: CATSPTRVDNNEKLFF; CDR3nt: TGTGCCACCAGTCCGACCAGGGTCGATAATAATGAAAAACTGTTTTTT; abundance: NA; d_gene: NA; v_gene: TRBV15; j_gene: TRBJ1-4
CDR3aa: CASSQDSGSRRGYTF; CDR3nt: TGCGCCAGCAGCCAAGATTCTGGCTCCCGGCGGGGCTACACCTTC; abundance: NA; d_gene: NA; v_gene: TRBV4-3; j_gene: TRBJ1-2
CDR3aa: CATIPGQGGNEQFF; CDR3nt: TGTGCCACAATCCCGGGACAGGGGGGTAATGAGCAGTTCTTC; abundance: once; d_gene: TRBD1; v_gene: TRBV7-8; j_gene: TRBJ2-1
CDR3aa: CATSDEDGQGARDTQYF; CDR3nt: TGTGCCACCAGTGATGAAGACGGACAGGGGGCTAGAGATACGCAGTATTTT; abundance: NA; d_gene: TRBD1; v_gene: TRBV24-1; j_gene: TRBJ2-3
CDR3aa: CASSGERDTDTQYF; CDR3nt: TGTGCCAGCAGCGGGGAGCGGGACACAGATACGCAGTATTTT; abundance: NA; d_gene: TRBD2; v_gene: TRBV5-4; j_gene: TRBJ2-3
CDR3aa: CASRRGSNQPQHF; CDR3nt: TGTGCCAGCCGTCGGGGGAGCAATCAGCCCCAGCATTTT; abundance: NA; d_gene: NA; v_gene: TRBV28; j_gene: TRBJ1-5
CDR3aa: CASSRSQGASSYEQYF; CDR3nt: TGTGCCAGCAGCCGCAGCCAGGGGGCTAGCTCCTACGAGCAGTACTTC; abundance: NA; d_gene: TRBD1; v_gene: TRBV3-1/TRBV3-2; j_gene: TRBJ2-7
CDR3aa: CASSSRQGMGNTEAFF; CDR3nt: TGCGCCAGCAGCTCCCGACAGGGTATGGGGAACACTGAAGCTTTCTTT; abundance: NA; d_gene: TRBD1; v_gene: TRBV5-1; j_gene: TRBJ1-1
CDR3aa: CASSLLAGGNYNEQFF; CDR3nt: TGTGCCAGCAGCTTATTAGCGGGAGGGAACTACAATGAGCAGTTCTTC; abundance: NA; d_gene: TRBD2; v_gene: TRBV7-9; j_gene: TRBJ2-1